The 23 T cell receptor beta chains given below trace back to one sample, sequenced in a study of T cell repertoires in cytomegalovirus infection (dated by TCRdb to the late 2010s). TCRdb shows the sequencer as Illumina HiSeq 1500. Clones were called with MiXCR by TCRdb after fastp trimmed the public reads at Q25, and only in-frame beta chains were retained. One record per CDR3 amino acid sequence lists the most common genes and DNA. The sample table contains around 740,000 distinct CDR3 sequences; only one count was recorded for 35% of them. The leading ten clones occupy around 2.8% of the sample. The sequencing input was PBMCs. Receptors originate from a human donor in good health (CMV status not recorded). Some clones in this sample may be carry-over from other donors' samples.

Many counts were recorded for this clonotype. CDR3: CASGRLERVETQYF. In nucleotides, the CDR3 is TGTGCCAGCGGGAGGCTAGAGCGGGTCGAGACCCAGTACTTC. The rearrangement uses TRBV7-2 and TRBJ2-5, with a weak D call TRBD2 (6 bases). Germline V gene sequence: CDR1 SGHTA, CDR2 FQGNSA. V lost 8 bases to trimming and J lost 5 bases, with 18 bases between them. The CDR3 has 14 residues.

This clonotype was observed a few times. The chain recombines TRBV7-3 with TRBJ2-1; 12 positions match TRBD2. After removal of 4 bases from V and 10 bases from J, the junction contained 8 bases not matched to a gene. The CDR3 extends over 15 amino acids. Looked up from germline, CDR1 is SGHTA and CDR2 is FQGTGA. In nucleotides, the CDR3 is TGTGCCAGCAGCTCTAGCGGGGGGGACCGGGGAGAGCAGTTCTTC. Translating it yields CASSSSGGDRGEQFF.

This clonotype was seen at least ten times. The chain carries TRBV7-2 and TRBJ2-3; 7 bases fit TRBD2. Trimming at V came to 5 bases and at J to 2 bases, leaving 13 bases not matched to a gene. The CDR3 runs to 17 residues. Germline V lookup: CDR1 SGHTA, CDR2 FQGNSA. The CDR3, as DNA: TGTGCCAGCAGCCCCCGGTGGGGGGGAGAACACACAGATACGCAGTATTTT. Protein: CASSPRWGGEHTDTQYF.

Comment on this clonotype: A read error may account for a junction end that differs from germline. The V and J genes are TRBV5-3 and TRBJ1-1; 10 nucleotides align to TRBD1. TRBV5-3 qualifies as an ORF whose function is uncertain. CDR3 size: 15 residues. The CDR3 DNA reads TGTGCCAGCAGCTTGGGGGGACAGGGGTTCGCTGAAGCTTTCTTT. Translating gives CASSLGGQGFAEAFF.

The genes are TRBV28 and TRBJ2-3; D ambiguous. Germline loops: CDR1 MDHEN, CDR2 SYDVKM. The length of the CDR3 is 14 residues. Trimming removed 7 bases from V and 2 bases from J, with 13 bases in between. CDR3: CASIGPVPTDTQYF. The CDR3 DNA sequence: TGTGCCAGCATAGGCCCTGTCCCCACAGATACGCAGTATTTT.

With respect to this clonotype: A read error may produce the germline difference seen at one junction end. V is TRBV7-2 and J is TRBJ1-2; tentative D call: TRBD1 (6 bases). Germline assignment: CDR1 SGHTA and CDR2 FQGNSA. There are 14 residues in the CDR3. Here the CDR3 reads CASSHRERNYGYNF. CDR3 DNA: TGTGCCAGCAGCCACAGGGAGAGAAACTATGGCTACAACTTC.

This chain joins TRBV6-1 and TRBJ2-7, with TRBD2 identical over 14 bases. V lost 4 bases and J lost 5; bases outside the gene matches: 22. The CDR3 sequence is 21 residues long. Germline V lookup: CDR1 MNHNS, CDR2 SASEGT. CDR3 in amino acids: CASSGIIGLAGGIPGANEQYF. The CDR3 DNA sequence: TGTGCCAGCAGTGGGATTATAGGACTAGCGGGGGGTATACCCGGAGCGAACGAGCAGTACTTC.

The rearrangement joins TRBV4-1 to TRBJ1-5; D ambiguous. This CDR3 contains 13 residues. Trimming shortened V by 0 bases and J by 6 bases, and 6 bases separated the two germline ends. CDR1 and CDR2 (germline): MGHRA, YSYEKL. This chain's CDR3 is CASSQDSAQPQHF. As DNA, the CDR3 is TGCGCCAGCAGCCAAGATTCTGCTCAGCCCCAGCATTTT.

The V call is TRBV6-1, the J call TRBJ2-3, with 8 bases that match TRBD2. Germline CDR1 MNHNS, CDR2 SASEGT. The V gene end was trimmed by 2 bases and the J gene end by 3 bases; junction bases not matched to a gene: 4. This CDR3 has 15 residues. The DNA of the CDR3 is TGTGCCAGCAGTGAACGTAGCGGGAAGACAGATACGCAGTATTTT. This codes for CASSERSGKTDTQYF.

The chain uses TRBV9 and TRBJ2-6; D remains ambiguous. This CDR3 is built from 15 residues. From germline, CDR1 is SGDLS and CDR2 YYNGEE. The germline V and J ends were trimmed by 6 bases and 0 bases, with 10 bases remaining between them. The CDR3 spells CASTPRGSGANVLTF. The CDR3 DNA reads TGTGCCAGCACCCCCCGCGGCTCTGGGGCCAACGTCCTGACTTTC.

In its sample, this clonotype was seen once. The genes are TRBV5-1 and TRBJ2-1, with D perhaps being TRBD1 or TRBD2 (5 bases each). With 4 bases removed from V and 8 bases from J, the gap between germline ends came to 22 bases. Germline values: CDR1 SGHRS, CDR2 YFSETQ. The CDR3 covers 16 residues. In DNA, the CDR3 is TGCGCCAGCAGCCTGGACCGGGGCCGTGGTACCGATGAGCAGTTCTTC. Its protein is CASSLDRGRGTDEQFF.

The V and J genes are TRBV2 and TRBJ2-5, with 10 bases matching TRBD2. CDR1 and CDR2 (germline): SNHLY, FYNNEI. This CDR3 has 15 residues. V lost 5 bases to trimming and J lost 3 bases; unmatched junction nucleotides: 6. This CDR3 reads CASSLTLAGEETQYF. CDR3 sequence (DNA): TGTGCCAGCAGTCTTACTCTAGCGGGGGAAGAGACCCAGTACTTC.

About this clonotype itself: A read error may explain this, as a much larger clone is one base away. Because the CDR3 is missing its conserved closing phenylalanine or tryptophan, this is likely a read error. The J gene is TRBJ2-7, the V gene TRBV7-9, with 9 bases that match TRBD1. The J segment lost 6 bases and the V segment lost 5 bases, leaving 5 bases of the junction unmatched. The CDR3 is 13 residues long. The V gene's germline CDR1 is SEHNR and CDR2 FQNEAQ (reference sequence). The CDR3 bases are TGTGCCAGCAGCGCCCGGACAGGGGTCGAGCAGTACTTA. This codes for CASSARTGVEQYL.

This clonotype was detected a few times. The J gene is TRBJ2-7, the V gene TRBV7-8, with 8 bases aligning to TRBD2. The CDR3 is 16 amino acids. Germline CDR1 and CDR2: SGHVS and FQNEAQ. V shed 0 bases and J 2 bases; nucleotides not matched to a gene: 6. CDR3 sequence reads: CASSLAGRGEAYEQYF. The DNA for the CDR3 is TGTGCCAGCAGCTTAGCCGGGAGGGGTGAGGCCTACGAGCAGTACTTC.

This chain joins TRBV28 and TRBJ1-1; no reliable D call. The CDR3 runs to 14 residues. The germline V gene has CDR1 MDHEN and CDR2 SYDVKM. The V end was cut by 6 bases, the J end by 0 bases, with 11 bases between. The CDR3 here is CASSTSDMNTEAFF. CDR3 nucleotides: TGTGCCAGCAGCACTTCTGATATGAACACTGAAGCTTTCTTT.

The chain carries TRBV20-1 and TRBJ1-5, with TRBD1 identical over 7 bases. This CDR3 has 15 residues. Trimming took 2 bases from V and 3 from J; bases not matched to a gene: 7. Germline-derived CDR1 and CDR2 are DFQATT and SNEGSKA (reference sequence). CDR3 loop: CSARPRTGFNQPQHF. Here the CDR3 DNA reads TGCAGTGCTAGACCCCGGACAGGCTTCAATCAGCCCCAGCATTTT.

This rearrangement joins TRBV6-1 to TRBJ2-2; D unresolved. The CDR3 loop spans 15 amino acids. CDR1 and CDR2 from the germline V gene are MNHNS and SASEGT. Trimming removed 8 bases at V and 3 bases at J, with 16 bases between. The CDR3 sequence: CASRREFSDTGELFF. The CDR3 DNA reads as TGTGCCAGCCGAAGAGAGTTCTCTGACACCGGGGAGCTGTTTTTT.

The sample holds a few counts of this clonotype. V and J are TRBV7-2 and TRBJ2-7; possibly TRBD2 for D (5 bases). V was clipped by 6 bases and J by 6 bases, with 18 bases between them. Per the germline V gene, CDR1 is SGHTA and CDR2 is FQGNSA. The length of the CDR3 is 14 residues. CDR3 sequence reads: CASSPVPGSLEQYF. The CDR3 DNA sequence: TGTGCCAGCAGTCCGGTTCCGGGATCCCTCGAGCAGTACTTC.

The V and J genes are TRBV7-2 and TRBJ2-1; D unresolved. This CDR3 spans 15 amino acids. The germline V gene has CDR1 SGHTA and CDR2 FQGNSA. Trimming removed 4 bases from V and 6 bases from J, with 16 bases in between. CDR3 region: CASSSHPSRSNEQFF. The CDR3 bases are TGTGCCAGCAGCTCGCACCCCAGTAGATCCAATGAGCAGTTCTTC. The full variable domain, with the rest looked up from reference TRBV7-2 and TRBJ2-1, is GAGVSQSPSNKVTEKGKDVELRCDPISGHTALYWYRQSLGQGLEFLIYFQGNSAPDKSGLPSDRFSAERTGGSVSTLTIQRTQQEDSAVYLCASSSHPSRSNEQFFGPGTRLTVL.

The sample holds a few counts of this clonotype. The chain couples TRBV7-8 to TRBJ2-1; D not resolved. V lost 4 bases and J 6 bases, leaving 13 bases between the germline ends. In germline, CDR1 is SGHVS, CDR2 FQNEAQ. This CDR3 region has 14 residues. CDR3 residues: CASSSQLEGNEQFF. The DNA for the CDR3 is TGTGCCAGCAGCTCACAATTGGAAGGCAATGAGCAGTTCTTC.

The genes are TRBV6-2 or TRBV6-3 and TRBJ2-5; 7 bases agree with TRBD1. The junction had 5 bases not matched to a gene; V was cut back by 2 bases and J by 2 bases. Germline assignment: CDR1 MNHEY and CDR2 SVGEGT. CDR3 length: 15 amino acids. CDR3 amino acids: CASSYMAGGQETQYF. The CDR3 DNA is TGTGCCAGCAGTTACATGGCAGGGGGTCAAGAGACCCAGTACTTC.

The V call is TRBV20-1, the J call TRBJ2-5; 10 bases align to TRBD2. CDR3 size: 20 residues. Looked up from germline, CDR1 is DFQATT and CDR2 is SNEGSKA (reference sequence). V lost 3 bases to trimming and J lost 1 base; unmatched junction nucleotides: 20. The CDR3 reads CSASNPLLAGRELLQETQYF. The CDR3 DNA follows: TGCAGTGCTAGTAATCCCCTACTAGCGGGGAGGGAACTCCTCCAAGAGACCCAGTACTTC.

Notes on this clonotype: With a much larger clone just one base away, this may be a read error. A read error is likely, as this CDR3 ends without the conserved phenylalanine or tryptophan. V and J are TRBV7-2 and TRBJ2-3, with 7 bases matching TRBD1. The CDR3 runs to 16 residues. The V gene end was trimmed by 5 bases and the J gene end by 0 bases; junction bases not matched to a gene: 8. Germline V gene lookup returns CDR1 SGHTA and CDR2 FQGNSA. Here the CDR3 reads CASSIRTGRSTDTQYL. CDR3 nucleotides: TGTGCCAGCAGCATCCGGACAGGTCGGAGCACAGATACGCAGTATTTG.